This TCR beta chain is drawn from a study of Ad26.COV2.S vaccination and SARS-CoV-2 variants. Study as a whole: Enrolled in COV1001, the donor was in the Ad26.COV2.S trial arm, which received the vaccine. Participants got Ad26.COV2.S intramuscularly, once or twice 56 days apart. Study-level findings and limits: Similar non-spike TCR breadth was observed in recipients of vaccine and of placebo.

On this clone: Its cognate antigen is unknown.

TCRdb's table, derived via immunoSEQ multiplex PCR, lists solely in-frame clones and lacks some. In the table there are over 400,000 clones, about 90% of which are singletons. Sample treatment: roughly 19 received Ad26.COV2.S at low or high dose, single or two shots; five or six received placebo; per-sample allocation not given. Samples analyzed were those drawn on day 63 after the first vaccine or placebo injection. Aged 18-55 years, donor was enrolled in Boston in the early 2020s. Between the trimmed V and J ends, which lost 4 bases and 0 bases, there was a span of 17 bases. The CDR3 consists of 17 residues. Germline loops: CDR1 SGHNT, CDR2 YYREEE (reference sequence).

This specimen consisted of peripheral blood, obtained in a trial of Ad26.COV2.S vaccine versus placebo. V usage is TRBV5-4 and J usage is TRBJ2-1; the D gene is possibly TRBD2 (7 bases). This TCR derives from a person between 18 and 59 years old who received the Ad26.COV2.S COVID-19 vaccine or a placebo. The CDR3 DNA follows: TGTGCCAGCAGCGGGGGGGCCGGGACTCCCTCCTACAATGAGCAGTTCTTC. Amino acid sequence: CASSGGAGTPSYNEQFF.